This TCR beta chain stems from a study of cytomegalovirus exposure and HLA in healthy donors. Vbeta (60) and Jbeta (13) primers were used in the PCR. The protocol was immunoSEQ multiplex PCR, while the TCRdb copy is restricted to in-frame clones and leaves out a portion. The sample records 60,000 or so clones, roughly nine tenths being singletons. This CDR3 has 15 residues. CDR1 and CDR2 (germline): SEHNR, FQNEAQ (reference sequence). With V trimmed by 5 bases and J by 7 bases, 6 bases remained unmatched. Material: PBMCs. The clonotype originates from a man aged 25-40 years in good health and CMV-seropositive. This chain links TRBV7-9 with TRBJ1-4; 11 nucleotides align to TRBD1. CDR3 in DNA: TGTGCCAGCAGCGTACCGGACAGGGGGCTTGAAAAACTGTTTTTT. This encodes CASSVPDRGLEKLFF.